Here is one T cell receptor beta chain with its context. This CDR3 comprises 13 residues. Germline loops: CDR1 MNHEY, CDR2 SVGAGI. V shed 6 bases, J shed 4 bases, and the junction held 4 bases outside the gene matches. Original analysis: Counts of nucleated cells, estimated from reference gene primer amplification, were obtained. The protocol was immunoSEQ multiplex PCR, while the TCRdb copy is restricted to in-frame clones and leaves out a portion. The V and J calls and clone size were taken over from that table, and D and trimming were inferred from the DNA. This table has 21,000 or so clones, around 90% appearing once. These data come from a study of blood T cell repertoires in COVID-19. Study as a whole: COVID-19 samples collected from the United States, Italy and Spain covered acute and convalescent phases. Nucleic acid was either cDNA or gDNA, and it came from T cells, B-cell-depleted T cells, or PBMCs.

The chain links TRBV6-5 to TRBJ2-5, with 8 bases identical to TRBD1. The sample consisted of peripheral blood. The TCR originated in a human donor in a cohort sampled during active COVID-19. CDR3 nucleotide sequence: TGTGCCAGCAGCAGGGGGCCTCGAGAGACCCAGTACTTC. It specifies CASSRGPRETQYF.